The 14 T cell receptor beta chains given below trace back to one sample, sequenced in a study of blood T cell repertoires in COVID-19. Method: immunoSEQ multiplex PCR; TCRdb's copy keeps in-frame clones and lacks some. The repertoire includes approximately 200,000 clones, about 87% of them detected once, and under 3.5% sits in the top ten. The sample was peripheral blood. These receptors all stem from a man between 25 and 39 years old with COVID-19, enrolled during active disease.

Turning to this clone: At one end the junction does not follow the germline gene, possibly because of a read error. The V and J genes are TRBV19 and TRBJ1-1, with 8 positions matching TRBD1. There are 14 residues in the CDR3. Germline loops: CDR1 LNHDA, CDR2 SQIVND (reference sequence). CDR3 amino acids: CASILDRVNTEAFF. The CDR3 bases are TGTGCCAGTATCCTGGACAGGGTGAATACTGAAGCTTTCTTT.

The chain uses TRBV5-6 and TRBJ2-2, with a possible D match to TRBD1 (7 bases). The CDR3 covers 15 residues. Germline V CDR1 and CDR2: SGHDT, YYEEEE. Trimming took 3 bases from V and 5 from J, leaving 14 bases between them. CDR3 bases: TGTGCCAGCAGCTCTCAGGGGGGTCGAACCGGGGAGCTGTTTTTT. Its protein is CASSSQGGRTGELFF.

The V call is TRBV4-3, the J call TRBJ1-2, with a tentative D call TRBD1 (6 bases). The V end was cut by 4 bases, the J end by 0 bases, with 18 bases between. Per germline, CDR1 LGHNA and CDR2 YSLEER. This CDR3 has 17 residues. Written as DNA, the CDR3 is TGCGCCAGCAGCCTCAGGACAGCCGCAGCCTCTAACTATGGCTACACCTTC. The encoded protein is CASSLRTAAASNYGYTF.

This clone turned up a few times. The CDR3 is CASSPVRTVNTEAFF. The CDR3 bases are TGTGCCAGCAGCCCCGTGCGGACAGTGAACACTGAAGCTTTCTTT. This rearrangement joins TRBV14 to TRBJ1-1, with D possibly being TRBD1 (6 bases). Germline V lookup: CDR1 SGHDN, CDR2 FVKESK. The germline V and J ends were trimmed by 4 bases and 0 bases, with 12 bases remaining between them. The CDR3 loop spans 15 amino acids.

The chain joins TRBV27 to TRBJ1-2, with 7 bases fitting TRBD1. Germline lookup yields CDR1 MNHEY and CDR2 SMNVEV (reference sequence). The CDR3 extends over 14 amino acids. Trimming at V came to 2 bases and at J to 4 bases, leaving 4 bases not matched to a gene. CDR3 amino acids: CASSLVGTVYGYTF. In DNA form, the CDR3 reads TGTGCCAGCAGTTTAGTCGGGACAGTCTATGGCTACACCTTC.

The CDR3 reads CASSLFNRGGNYGYTF. The CDR3 DNA is TGTGCCAGCAGCTTATTCAACCGGGGGGGGAACTATGGCTACACCTTC. V gene TRBV7-2 combines with J gene TRBJ1-2, with D perhaps TRBD1 (5 bases). The CDR3 has 16 residues. Germline V gene sequence: CDR1 SGHTA, CDR2 FQGNSA. With 2 bases removed from V and 2 bases from J, the gap between germline ends came to 15 bases.

The chain couples TRBV4-3 to TRBJ1-2; 12 bases are shared with TRBD1. CDR1 and CDR2 from the germline V gene are LGHNA and YSLEER. The CDR3 loop spans 15 amino acids. The junction had 5 bases not matched to a gene; V was cut back by 4 bases and J by 5 bases. The CDR3 loop is CASSPGQGARYGYTF. The CDR3 DNA reads TGCGCCAGCAGCCCGGGACAGGGGGCAAGGTATGGCTACACCTTC.

The V and J genes are TRBV7-9 and TRBJ2-1; the match to TRBD2 covers 8 bases. The germline V gene encodes CDR1 SEHNR and CDR2 FQNEAQ (reference sequence). The J segment lost 9 bases and the V segment lost 11 bases, leaving 12 bases of the junction unmatched. There are 13 residues in the CDR3. Here the CDR3 reads CAWPRSGSSEQFF. In DNA form, the CDR3 reads TGTGCCTGGCCAAGGAGCGGGAGCAGTGAGCAGTTCTTC.

This clone was detected once. The V call is TRBV5-1, the J call TRBJ1-3; 9 bases are shared with TRBD1. The CDR3 loop spans 14 amino acids. The J segment lost 4 bases and the V segment lost 4 bases, leaving 3 bases of the junction unmatched. Germline-derived CDR1 and CDR2 are SGHRS and YFSETQ. The CDR3 loop reads CASSAGTGGNTIYF. CDR3 nucleotides: TGCGCCAGCAGCGCCGGGACAGGGGGAAACACCATATATTTT. The whole variable domain, remainder taken from reference TRBV5-1 and TRBJ1-3, is KAGVTQTPRYLIKTRGQQVTLSCSPISGHRSVSWYQQTPGQGLQFLFEYFSETQRNKGNFPGRFSGRQFSNSRSEMNVSTLELGDSALYLCASSAGTGGNTIYFGEGSWLTVV.

V and J are TRBV5-4 and TRBJ1-1; tentative D call: TRBD1 (5 bases). Germline-derived CDR1 and CDR2 are SGHNT and YYREEE (reference sequence). The CDR3 spans 13 residues. V was cut by 4 bases and J by 5 bases, with 12 bases left in between. CDR3 amino acids: CASSPGGKTEAFF. The DNA of the CDR3 is TGTGCCAGCAGCCCGGGGGGGAAGACTGAAGCTTTCTTT.

This chain joins TRBV7-3 and TRBJ1-2; no definite D call. Trimming left V 1 base short and J 2 bases short, with 8 bases between. CDR3 length equals 14 residues. Germline assignment: CDR1 SGHTA and CDR2 FQGTGA. This chain's CDR3 is CASSLIGRNYGYTF. CDR3 DNA sequence: TGTGCCAGCAGCTTAATCGGGAGGAACTATGGCTACACCTTC.

The rearrangement joins TRBV5-5 to TRBJ2-1; 10 nucleotides align to TRBD1. The junction had 12 bases not matched to a gene; V was cut back by 0 bases and J by 6 bases. Germline loops: CDR1 SGHKS, CDR2 YYEKEE (reference sequence). The CDR3 loop spans 18 amino acids. The CDR3 DNA is TGTGCCAGCAGCTTGGGGGACAGGGGTTACCTCGGGCGCAATGAGCAGTTCTTC. It specifies CASSLGDRGYLGRNEQFF.

The gene calls are TRBV6-6 and TRBJ2-3; 8 bases fit TRBD2. This CDR3 has 14 amino acids. Trimming at V came to 4 bases and at J to 1 base, leaving 1 base not matched to a gene. Germline V gene lookup returns CDR1 MNHNY and CDR2 SVGAGI (reference sequence). The CDR3 here is CASSWRGGTDTQYF. CDR3 in DNA: TGTGCCAGCAGTTGGCGGGGGGGCACAGATACGCAGTATTTT.

The rearrangement uses TRBV12-3 or TRBV12-4 and TRBJ1-2; TRBD1 might be the D (6 bases). The CDR3 loop spans 13 amino acids. V lost 6 bases and J 4 bases, leaving 12 bases between the germline ends. The CDR3 sequence: CASRLGGSYGYTF. CDR3 nucleotides: TGTGCCAGCAGACTAGGGGGTTCCTATGGCTACACCTTC.